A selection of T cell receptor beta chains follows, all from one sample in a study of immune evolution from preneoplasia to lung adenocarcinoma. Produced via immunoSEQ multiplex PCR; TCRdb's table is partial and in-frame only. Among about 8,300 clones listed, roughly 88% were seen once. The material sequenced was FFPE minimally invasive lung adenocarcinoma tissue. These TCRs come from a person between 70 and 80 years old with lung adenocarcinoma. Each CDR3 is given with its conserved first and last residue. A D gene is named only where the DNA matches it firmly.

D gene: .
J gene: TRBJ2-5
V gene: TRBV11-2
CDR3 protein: CASSDQETQYF
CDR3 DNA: TGTGCCAGCAGCGACCAAGAGACCCAGTACTTC

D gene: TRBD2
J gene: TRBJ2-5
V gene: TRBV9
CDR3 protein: CASSVRGGSGETQYF
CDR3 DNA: TGTGCCAGCAGCGTCCGGGGGGGGTCCGGGGAGACCCAGTACTTC

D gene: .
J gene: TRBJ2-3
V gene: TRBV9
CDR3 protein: CASSVGSDSATDTQYF
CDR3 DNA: TGTGCCAGCAGCGTAGGGTCGGACAGCGCCACAGATACGCAGTATTTT

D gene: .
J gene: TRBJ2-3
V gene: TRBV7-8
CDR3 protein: CASGQGGTDTQYF
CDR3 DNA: TGTGCCAGCGGCCAAGGGGGGACAGATACGCAGTATTTT

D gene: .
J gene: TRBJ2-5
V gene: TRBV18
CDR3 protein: CASSPRDIMRTQYF
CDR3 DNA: TGTGCCAGCTCACCCAGGGACATCATGCGGACCCAGTACTTC

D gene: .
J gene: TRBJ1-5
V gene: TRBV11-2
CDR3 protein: CASSITGNSNQPQHF
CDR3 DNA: TGTGCCAGCAGCATAACAGGGAATAGCAATCAGCCCCAGCATTTT

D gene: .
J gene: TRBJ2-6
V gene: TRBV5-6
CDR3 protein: CASSLGYSGANVLTF
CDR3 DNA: TGTGCCAGCAGCTTGGGGTACTCTGGGGCCAACGTCCTGACTTTC

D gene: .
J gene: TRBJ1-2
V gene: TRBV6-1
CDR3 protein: CASSVPGRTNYGYTF
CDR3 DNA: TGTGCCAGCAGTGTCCCAGGGAGGACTAACTATGGCTACACCTTC

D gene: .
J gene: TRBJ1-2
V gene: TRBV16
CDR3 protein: CASSQQTGANYGYTF
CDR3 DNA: TGTGCCAGCAGCCAACAAACAGGAGCTAACTATGGCTACACCTTC

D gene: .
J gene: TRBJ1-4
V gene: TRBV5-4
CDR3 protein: CASSPTGAGGEKLFF
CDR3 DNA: TGTGCCAGCAGCCCCACAGGCGCCGGGGGGGAAAAACTGTTTTTT